This T cell receptor (beta chain) was recorded in a study of T cells in Graves' hyperthyroidism and ophthalmopathy (dated by TCRdb to the late 2010s). Describing the broader study: Peripheral blood samples were taken at the time of initial diagnosis, prior to any treatment. To identify distinguishing TCR V-J signatures, a discovery cohort of about a hundred patients was used, comprising roughly 45 with Graves' ophthalmopathy and 55 to 65 with stable Graves' hyperthyroidism. Prospective prediction of ophthalmopathy was tested in an independent validation cohort consisting of 18 hyperthyroidism patients and some 16 patients who later progressed to ophthalmopathy. For training and testing, the 80 to 100 patients in the discovery cohort were randomly divided in a 7:3 ratio. In addition, the study compared T-cell repertoires in thyroid tissue and in blood from about 6 Graves' hyperthyroidism patients. Following sampling, methimazole starting at 30 mg daily was given to hyperthyroidism patients, and high-dose intravenous methylprednisolone was given to ophthalmopathy patients. TCR Vbeta CDR3 sequencing of 135 peripheral blood samples (over 40 ophthalmopathy, roughly 72 hyperthyroidism and approximately 17 progressor patients) is reported in the paper.

The TCR beta CDR3 regions were amplified from the RNA transcripts. The TCR CDR3 was subjected to a first round of RT-PCR using the HTBI primer set and the Qiagen OneStep RT-PCR kit. The libraries were constructed in a second round of multiplex PCR and then size-selected and purified. Sequencing of the libraries was done on an Illumina HiSeq2000 using paired-end 100 bp reads. The original methods were these. SOAPnuke was used to process the raw data, with reads discarded if the reads contained adapters or uncalled bases, had a mean Phred below 15, or lacked an exact constant-primer or identifier match. COPE v1.2.5 was used to merge high-quality paired reads, and clonotypes were defined as unique nucleotide sequences. Clonotypes were aligned to IMGT TRBV, TRBD and TRBJ reference segments using MiTCR v1.1. The analysis included only V-J combinations with a frequency above 0.0001, which together covered around 99% of the repertoires. The TCS score was defined as F50 (clonal expansion) divided by E x V (chaos), with BLOSUM62-based TCRdist calculated between CDR3 peptides within each V-J. Welch's t-statistics and random forest reduced 500 to 550 V-J features to roughly 13, which were used in a naive Bayes classifier (R e1071). The public reads were run again by TCRdb, first through fastp at Q25 and then through MiXCR, and only productive beta chains were kept. CDR3 protein duplicates are merged, each entry listing the most common genes and DNA. These V and J calls rely on TCRdb rather than the paper's analysis. Counted in this sample were around 300,000 distinct CDR3 sequences; approximately 21% of them appeared once. The top ten clones comprise around 62% of the sample.

Concerning this clonotype itself: The specificity of this receptor is unknown. One base away there is no much larger clone; base qualities are not given.

Paper-wide results and their limitations: In validation, the model predicted progression to ophthalmopathy with just under 71% sensitivity and over 72% specificity, a median of around six months before onset. Sample size was not statistically predetermined, and investigators were not blinded to group allocation. Blood samples also contained most of the expanded thyroid clonotypes (frequency above 0.001), which suggests that blood repertoires may reflect thyroid immune responses. A 13 V-J signature model separated ophthalmopathy from stable hyperthyroidism, with 87.88% sensitivity and 81.08% specificity in cross-validation and 80%/75% in testing.

V trim: 3 bases; J trim: 4 bases; unmatched bases: 6. The germline V gene provides CDR1 SGHRS and CDR2 YFSETQ. From its cysteine to its phenylalanine, the CDR3 spans 14 amino acids. Only the CDR3 portion is preserved as DNA: 42 bases, with reading frame beginning at the first base. Ophthalmopathy patients had moderately to severely active disease, with a Clinical Activity Score of 3 or more, a NOSPECS grade of 4 or more, and a disease duration of less than 3 months. Patients with uncontrolled infections, other autoimmune diseases, pregnancy or lactation were excluded. Diagnoses relied on clinical symptoms, serum thyroxine and TRAb, thyroid ultrasound and orbital computed tomography. PBMCs were separated from under 12 ml of fresh peripheral blood using Ficoll-Paque density gradient centrifugation. Total RNA was extracted with Trizol reagent, and quality was checked on an Agilent 2100 Bioanalyzer.

Sequencing input: blood. This sequence was found in a man aged 30-40 years with Graves' ophthalmopathy. The chain is assembled from TRBV5-1 and TRBJ1-1; the junction holds 7 bases that match TRBD1. In nucleotides, the sequence is TGCGCCAGCAGCTGGGATGCAGGGGGCACTGAAGCTTTCTTT. It translates as CASSWDAGGTEAFF.